This TCR beta chain was found in a study of OX40 agonist ivuxolimab in advanced cancers. Study-wide context: Intravenous ivuxolimab at 0.01 to 10 mg/kg was given to patients every 2 weeks. Aged about 20 to 85 with a mean of 60 years, they were more than 80% male.

Study-level findings and limits: People who partly responded at 0.1-3.0 mg/kg had some of the least clonal expansion seen.

The ends were cut back, 6 bases at V and 2 bases at J, with 19 bases in the middle. Germline-derived CDR1 and CDR2 are KGHSH and LQKENI. The CDR3 covers 17 residues. Using immunoSEQ multiplex PCR, the repertoire was profiled, and TCRdb retains in-frame clones only, with some absent. The data hold about 80,000 clones, with 85% to 95% observed a single time. Of note for this clone: Its specificity is unknown.

The starting material was CD4+ or CD8+ T cells sorted from blood, obtained in a trial of the OX40 agonist ivuxolimab. This TCR derives from an adult with an advanced solid tumor such as melanoma, head and neck, liver or kidney cancer. This chain joins TRBV18 and TRBJ1-4, with D possibly matching TRBD1 (5 bases). CDR3 sequence reads: CASSGAWVVMTNEKLFF. The CDR3 DNA is TGTGCCAGCTCCGGGGCGTGGGTTGTAATGACTAATGAAAAACTGTTTTTT.